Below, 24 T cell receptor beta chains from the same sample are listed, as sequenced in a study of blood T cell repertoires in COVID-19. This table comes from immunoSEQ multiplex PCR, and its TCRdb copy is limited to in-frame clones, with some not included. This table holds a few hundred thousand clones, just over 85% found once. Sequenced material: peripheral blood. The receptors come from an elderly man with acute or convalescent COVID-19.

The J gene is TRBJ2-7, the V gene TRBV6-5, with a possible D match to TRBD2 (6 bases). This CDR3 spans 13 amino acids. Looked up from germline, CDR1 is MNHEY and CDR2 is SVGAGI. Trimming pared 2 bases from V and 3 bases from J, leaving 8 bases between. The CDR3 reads CASSYGEVYEQYF. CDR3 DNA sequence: TGTGCCAGCAGTTACGGGGAGGTCTACGAGCAGTACTTC.

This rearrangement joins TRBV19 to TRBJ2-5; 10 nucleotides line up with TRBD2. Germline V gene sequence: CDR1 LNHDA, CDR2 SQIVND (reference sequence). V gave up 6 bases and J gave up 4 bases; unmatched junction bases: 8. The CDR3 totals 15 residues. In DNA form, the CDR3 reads TGTGCCAGTAGGGAGCGGGAGGGGTTAGGAGAGACCCAGTACTTC. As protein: CASREREGLGETQYF.

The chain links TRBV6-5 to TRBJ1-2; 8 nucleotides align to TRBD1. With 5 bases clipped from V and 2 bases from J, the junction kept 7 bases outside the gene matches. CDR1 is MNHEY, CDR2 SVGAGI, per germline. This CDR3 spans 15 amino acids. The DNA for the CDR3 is TGTGCCAGCAGTATAACTGGACAGGGAAACTATGGCTACACCTTC. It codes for CASSITGQGNYGYTF.

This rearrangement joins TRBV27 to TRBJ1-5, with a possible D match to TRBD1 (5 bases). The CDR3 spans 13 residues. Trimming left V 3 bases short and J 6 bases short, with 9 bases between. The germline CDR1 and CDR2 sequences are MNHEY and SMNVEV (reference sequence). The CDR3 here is CASSLADTQPQHF. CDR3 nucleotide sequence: TGTGCCAGCAGTTTGGCGGACACTCAGCCCCAGCATTTT.

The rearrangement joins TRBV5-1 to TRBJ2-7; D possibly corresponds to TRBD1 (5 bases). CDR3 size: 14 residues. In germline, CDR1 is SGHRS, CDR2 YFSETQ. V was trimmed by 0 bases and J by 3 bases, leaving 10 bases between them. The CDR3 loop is CASSLDGRVYEQYF. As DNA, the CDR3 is TGCGCCAGCAGCTTGGATGGCAGGGTCTACGAGCAGTACTTC.

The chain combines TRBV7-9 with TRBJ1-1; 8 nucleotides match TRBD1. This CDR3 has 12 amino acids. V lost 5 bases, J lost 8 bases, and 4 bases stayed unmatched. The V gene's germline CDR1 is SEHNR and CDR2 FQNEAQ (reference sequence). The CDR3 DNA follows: TGTGCCAGCAGCCTCGGACAGGGAGAAGCTTTCTTT. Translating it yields CASSLGQGEAFF.

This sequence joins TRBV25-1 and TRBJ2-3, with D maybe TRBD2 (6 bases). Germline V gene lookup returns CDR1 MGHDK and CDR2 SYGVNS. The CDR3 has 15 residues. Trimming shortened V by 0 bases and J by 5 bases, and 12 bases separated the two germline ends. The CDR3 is CASSEYTGEVDTQYF. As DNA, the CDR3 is TGTGCCAGCAGTGAATATACGGGAGAGGTAGATACGCAGTATTTT.

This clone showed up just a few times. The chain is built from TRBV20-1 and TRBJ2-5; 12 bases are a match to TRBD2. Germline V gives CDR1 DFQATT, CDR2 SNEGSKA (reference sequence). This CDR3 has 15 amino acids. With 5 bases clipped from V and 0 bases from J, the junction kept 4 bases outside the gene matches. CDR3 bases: TGCAGTGCTTGTGGACTAGCGGGGAACCAAGAGACCCAGTACTTC. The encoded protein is CSACGLAGNQETQYF.

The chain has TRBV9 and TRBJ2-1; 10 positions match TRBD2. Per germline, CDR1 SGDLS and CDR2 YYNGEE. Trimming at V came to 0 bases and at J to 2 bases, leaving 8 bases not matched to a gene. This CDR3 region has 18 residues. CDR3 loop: CASSVDLGGTSAYNEQFF. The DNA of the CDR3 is TGTGCCAGCAGCGTAGATTTGGGGGGGACTAGCGCCTACAATGAGCAGTTCTTC.

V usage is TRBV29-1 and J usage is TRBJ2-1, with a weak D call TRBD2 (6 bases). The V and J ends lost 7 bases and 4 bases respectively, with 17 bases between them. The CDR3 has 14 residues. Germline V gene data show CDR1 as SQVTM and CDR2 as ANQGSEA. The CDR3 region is CSARHGTLYNEQFF. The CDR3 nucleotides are TGCAGCGCACGTCACGGGACTCTGTACAATGAGCAGTTCTTC.

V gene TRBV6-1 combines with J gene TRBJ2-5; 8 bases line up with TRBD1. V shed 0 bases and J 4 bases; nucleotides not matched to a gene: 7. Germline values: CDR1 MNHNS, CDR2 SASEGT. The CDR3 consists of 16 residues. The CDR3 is CASSEAGRGRLETQYF. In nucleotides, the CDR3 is TGTGCCAGCAGTGAAGCTGGCAGGGGGCGGTTAGAGACCCAGTACTTC.

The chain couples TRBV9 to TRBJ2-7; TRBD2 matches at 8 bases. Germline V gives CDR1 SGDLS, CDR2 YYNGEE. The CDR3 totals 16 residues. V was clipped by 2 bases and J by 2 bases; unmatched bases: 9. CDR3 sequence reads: CASSVRPAGATYEQYF. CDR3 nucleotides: TGTGCCAGCAGCGTGAGACCAGCGGGAGCGACCTACGAGCAGTACTTC.

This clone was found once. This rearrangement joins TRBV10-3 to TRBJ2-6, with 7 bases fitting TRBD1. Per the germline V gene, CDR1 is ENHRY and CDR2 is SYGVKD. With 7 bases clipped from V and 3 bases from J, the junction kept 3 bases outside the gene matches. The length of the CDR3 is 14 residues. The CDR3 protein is CAITPGGGANVLTF. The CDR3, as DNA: TGTGCCATCACACCAGGGGGTGGGGCCAACGTCCTGACTTTC.

The CDR3 DNA sequence: TGTGCCAGCAACCTGGGCCCCCCCTCCGGTAGCTCCTACAATGAGCAGTTCTTC. Protein sequence: CASNLGPPSGSSYNEQFF. V and J are TRBV3-1 (or the pseudogene TRBV3-2) and TRBJ2-1, with no clear D. The length of the CDR3 is 18 residues. Trimming removed 7 bases at V and 0 bases at J, with 22 bases between. Germline V gives CDR1 LGHDT, CDR2 YNNKEL (reference sequence).

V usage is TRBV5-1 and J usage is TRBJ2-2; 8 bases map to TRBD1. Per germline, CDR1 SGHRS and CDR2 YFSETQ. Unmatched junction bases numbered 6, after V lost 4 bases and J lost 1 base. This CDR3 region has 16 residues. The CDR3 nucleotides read TGCGCCAGCAGCCCTAGGACAGGGAGGAACACCGGGGAGCTGTTTTTT. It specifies CASSPRTGRNTGELFF. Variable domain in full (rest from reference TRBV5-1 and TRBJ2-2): KAGVTQTPRYLIKTRGQQVTLSCSPISGHRSVSWYQQTPGQGLQFLFEYFSETQRNKGNFPGRFSGRQFSNSRSEMNVSTLELGDSALYLCASSPRTGRNTGELFFGEGSRLTVL.

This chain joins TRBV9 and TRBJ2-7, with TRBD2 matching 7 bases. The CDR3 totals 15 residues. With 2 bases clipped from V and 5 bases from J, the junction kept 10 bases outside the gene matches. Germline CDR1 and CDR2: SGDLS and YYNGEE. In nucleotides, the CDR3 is TGTGCCAGCAGCGTCACTAGCTACCGGGGGGACGAGCAGTACTTC. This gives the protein CASSVTSYRGDEQYF.

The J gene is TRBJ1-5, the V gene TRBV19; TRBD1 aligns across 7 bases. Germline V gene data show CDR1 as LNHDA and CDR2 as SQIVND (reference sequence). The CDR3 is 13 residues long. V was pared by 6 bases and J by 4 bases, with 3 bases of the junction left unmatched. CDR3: CASRADRNQPQHF. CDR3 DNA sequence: TGTGCCAGTAGGGCGGACAGGAATCAGCCCCAGCATTTT. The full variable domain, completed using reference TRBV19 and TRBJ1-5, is DGGITQSPKYLFRKEGQNVTLSCEQNLNHDAMYWYRQDPGQGLRLIYYSQIVNDFQKGDIAEGYSVSREKKESFPLTVTSAQKNPTAFYLCASRADRNQPQHFGDGTRLSIL.

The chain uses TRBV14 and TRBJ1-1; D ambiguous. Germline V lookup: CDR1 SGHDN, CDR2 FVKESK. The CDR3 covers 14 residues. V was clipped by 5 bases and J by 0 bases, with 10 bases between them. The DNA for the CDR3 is TGTGCCAGCAGCTTACCGGGTATGAACACTGAAGCTTTCTTT. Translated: CASSLPGMNTEAFF.

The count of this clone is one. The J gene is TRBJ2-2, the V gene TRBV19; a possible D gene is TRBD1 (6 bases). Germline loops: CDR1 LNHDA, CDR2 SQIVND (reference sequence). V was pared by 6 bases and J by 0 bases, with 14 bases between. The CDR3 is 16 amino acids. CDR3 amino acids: CASSPGQFSNTGELFF. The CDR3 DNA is TGTGCCAGTAGCCCCGGACAGTTTTCGAACACCGGGGAGCTGTTTTTT.

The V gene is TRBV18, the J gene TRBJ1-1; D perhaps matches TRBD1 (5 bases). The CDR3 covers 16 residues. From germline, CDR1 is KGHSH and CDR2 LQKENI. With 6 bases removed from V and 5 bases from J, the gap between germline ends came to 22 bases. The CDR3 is CASSLNRQGIETEAFF. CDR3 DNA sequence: TGTGCCAGCTCTCTAAACCGGCAGGGTATAGAAACTGAAGCTTTCTTT.

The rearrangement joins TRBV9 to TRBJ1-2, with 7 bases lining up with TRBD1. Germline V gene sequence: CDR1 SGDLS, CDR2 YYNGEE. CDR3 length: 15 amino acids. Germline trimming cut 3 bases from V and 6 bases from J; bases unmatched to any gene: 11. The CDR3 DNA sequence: TGTGCCAGCAGCGGAATACAGGGGATCATCGATGGCTACACCTTC. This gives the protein CASSGIQGIIDGYTF.

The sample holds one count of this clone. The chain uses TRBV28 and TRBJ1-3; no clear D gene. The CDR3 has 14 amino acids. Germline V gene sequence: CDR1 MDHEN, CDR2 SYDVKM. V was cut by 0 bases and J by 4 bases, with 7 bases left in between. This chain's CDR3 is CASSLWAVGNTIYF. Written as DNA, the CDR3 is TGTGCCAGCAGTTTATGGGCAGTCGGAAACACCATATATTTT.

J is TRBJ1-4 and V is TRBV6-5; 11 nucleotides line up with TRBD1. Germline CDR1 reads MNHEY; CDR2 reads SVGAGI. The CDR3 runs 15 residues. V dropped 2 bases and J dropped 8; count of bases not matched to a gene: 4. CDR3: CASSYGQGAGEKLFF. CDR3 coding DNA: TGTGCCAGCAGTTACGGACAGGGGGCTGGAGAAAAACTGTTTTTT.

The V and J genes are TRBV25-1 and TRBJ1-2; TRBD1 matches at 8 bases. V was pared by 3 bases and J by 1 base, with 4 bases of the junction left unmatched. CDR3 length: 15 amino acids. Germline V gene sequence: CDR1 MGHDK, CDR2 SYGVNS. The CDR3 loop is CASSDRTGLNYGYTF. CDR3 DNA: TGTGCCAGCAGTGATCGGACAGGGCTTAACTATGGCTACACCTTC.